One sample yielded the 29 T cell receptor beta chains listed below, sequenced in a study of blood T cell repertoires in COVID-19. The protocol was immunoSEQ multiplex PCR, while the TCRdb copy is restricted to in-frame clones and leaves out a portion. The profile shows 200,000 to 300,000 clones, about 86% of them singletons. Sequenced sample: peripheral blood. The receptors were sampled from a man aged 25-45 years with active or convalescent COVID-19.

CDR3 nucleotide sequence: TGCAGCGTTGAAAGACAGGGTCCCGGCTACACCTTC. Translation: CSVERQGPGYTF. The chain recombines TRBV29-1 with TRBJ1-2, with TRBD1 matching 7 bases. V shed 2 bases, J shed 8 bases, and the junction held 5 bases outside the gene matches. The CDR3 is made up of 12 amino acids. The germline gives CDR1 SQVTM, CDR2 ANQGSEA.

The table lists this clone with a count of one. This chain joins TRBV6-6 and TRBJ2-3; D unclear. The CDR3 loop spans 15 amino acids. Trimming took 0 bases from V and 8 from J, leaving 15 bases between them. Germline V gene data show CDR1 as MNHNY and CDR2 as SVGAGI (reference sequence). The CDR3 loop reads CASSYSAASQVTQYF. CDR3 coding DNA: TGTGCCAGCAGTTACTCCGCGGCCTCGCAAGTTACGCAGTATTTT.

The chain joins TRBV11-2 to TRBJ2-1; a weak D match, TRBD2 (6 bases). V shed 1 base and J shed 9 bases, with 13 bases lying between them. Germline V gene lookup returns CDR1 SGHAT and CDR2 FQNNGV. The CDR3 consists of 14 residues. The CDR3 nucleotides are TGTGCCAGCAGCTTAGGGCGGGGTGGGGTTGAGCAGTTCTTC. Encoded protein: CASSLGRGGVEQFF.

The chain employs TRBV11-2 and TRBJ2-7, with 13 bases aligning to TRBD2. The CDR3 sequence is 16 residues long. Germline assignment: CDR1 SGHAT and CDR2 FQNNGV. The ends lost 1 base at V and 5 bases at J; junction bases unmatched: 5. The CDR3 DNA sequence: TGTGCCAGCAGCTTAGCCCCGACTAGCGGGGGGCACGAGCAGTACTTC. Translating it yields CASSLAPTSGGHEQYF.

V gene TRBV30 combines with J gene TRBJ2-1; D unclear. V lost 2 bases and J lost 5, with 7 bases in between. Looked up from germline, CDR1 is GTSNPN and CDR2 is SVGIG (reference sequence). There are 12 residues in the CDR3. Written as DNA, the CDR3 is TGTGCCTGGAGTATCAGTAACAATGAGCAGTTCTTC. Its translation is CAWSISNNEQFF.

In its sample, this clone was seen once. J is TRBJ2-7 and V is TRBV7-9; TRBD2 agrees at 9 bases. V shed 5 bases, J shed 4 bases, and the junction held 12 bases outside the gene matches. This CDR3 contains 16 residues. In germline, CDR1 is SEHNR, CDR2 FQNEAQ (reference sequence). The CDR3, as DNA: TGTGCCAGCAGCCAAAAAGGAGGACTAGCGAGATACGAGCAGTACTTC. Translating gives CASSQKGGLARYEQYF.

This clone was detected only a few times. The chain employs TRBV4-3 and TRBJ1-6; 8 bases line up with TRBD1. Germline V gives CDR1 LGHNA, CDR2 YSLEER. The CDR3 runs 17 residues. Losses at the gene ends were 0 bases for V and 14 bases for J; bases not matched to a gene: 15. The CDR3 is CASSQDREQGVTRALHF. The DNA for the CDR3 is TGCGCCAGCAGCCAAGATCGGGAACAGGGGGTGACGAGGGCCCTCCACTTT.

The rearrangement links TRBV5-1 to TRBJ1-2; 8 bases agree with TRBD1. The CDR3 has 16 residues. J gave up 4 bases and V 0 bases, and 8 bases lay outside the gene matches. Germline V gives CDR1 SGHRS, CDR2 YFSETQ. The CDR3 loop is CASSLEGTGGGYGYTF. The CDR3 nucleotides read TGCGCCAGCAGCTTGGAGGGCACAGGGGGTGGCTATGGCTACACCTTC.

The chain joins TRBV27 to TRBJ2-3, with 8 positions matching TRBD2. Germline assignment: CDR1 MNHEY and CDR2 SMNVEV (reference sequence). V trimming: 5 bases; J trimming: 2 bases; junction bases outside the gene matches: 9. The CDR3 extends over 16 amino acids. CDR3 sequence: CASSPRDSGITDTQYF. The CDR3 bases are TGTGCCAGCAGTCCGCGGGATAGCGGGATCACAGATACGCAGTATTTT.

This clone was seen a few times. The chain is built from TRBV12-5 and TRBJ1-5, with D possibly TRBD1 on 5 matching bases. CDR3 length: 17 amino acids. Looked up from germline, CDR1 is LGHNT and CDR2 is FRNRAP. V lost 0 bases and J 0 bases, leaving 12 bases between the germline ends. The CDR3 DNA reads TGTGCTAGTGGTTTGGTACTTGGGGCCCTTAGCAATCAGCCCCAGCATTTT. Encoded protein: CASGLVLGALSNQPQHF. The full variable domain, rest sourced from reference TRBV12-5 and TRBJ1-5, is DARVTQTPRHKVTEMGQEVTMRCQPILGHNTVFWYRQTMMQGLELLAYFRNRAPLDDSGMPKDRFSAEMPDATLATLKIQPSEPRDSAVYFCASGLVLGALSNQPQHFGDGTRLSIL.

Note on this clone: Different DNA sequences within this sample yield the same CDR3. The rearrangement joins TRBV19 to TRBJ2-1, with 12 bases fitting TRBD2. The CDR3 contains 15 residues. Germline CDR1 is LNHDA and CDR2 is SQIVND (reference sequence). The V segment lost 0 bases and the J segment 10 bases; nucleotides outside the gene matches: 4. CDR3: CASSIDLAGGREQFF. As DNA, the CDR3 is TGTGCCAGTAGTATAGATCTAGCGGGGGGGCGCGAGCAGTTCTTC.

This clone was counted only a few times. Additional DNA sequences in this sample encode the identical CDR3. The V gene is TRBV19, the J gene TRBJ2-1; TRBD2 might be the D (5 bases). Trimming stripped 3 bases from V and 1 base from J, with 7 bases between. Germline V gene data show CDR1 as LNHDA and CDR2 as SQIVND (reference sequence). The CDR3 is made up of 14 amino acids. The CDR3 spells CASSIGGSYNEQFF. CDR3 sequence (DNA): TGTGCCAGTAGTATCGGCGGGTCCTACAATGAGCAGTTCTTC.

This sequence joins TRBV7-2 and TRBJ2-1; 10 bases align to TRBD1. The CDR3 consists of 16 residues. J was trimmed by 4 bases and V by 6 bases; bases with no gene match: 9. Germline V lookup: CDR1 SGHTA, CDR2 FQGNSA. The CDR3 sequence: CASRMIGTGVYNEQFF. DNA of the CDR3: TGTGCCAGCAGGATGATTGGGACAGGGGTTTACAATGAGCAGTTCTTC.

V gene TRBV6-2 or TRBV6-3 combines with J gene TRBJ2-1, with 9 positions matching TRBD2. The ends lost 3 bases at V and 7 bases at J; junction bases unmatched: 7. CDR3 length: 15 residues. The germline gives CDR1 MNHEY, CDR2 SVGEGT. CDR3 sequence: CASSYFGGGDNEQFF. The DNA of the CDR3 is TGTGCCAGCAGTTATTTCGGCGGGGGGGATAATGAGCAGTTCTTC.

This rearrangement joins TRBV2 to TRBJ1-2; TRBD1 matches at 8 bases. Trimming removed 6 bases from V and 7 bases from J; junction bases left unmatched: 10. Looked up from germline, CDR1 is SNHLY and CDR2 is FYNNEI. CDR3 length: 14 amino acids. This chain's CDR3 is CASSGTGAMGGYTF. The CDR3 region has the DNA TGTGCCAGCAGCGGGACAGGCGCGATGGGTGGCTACACCTTC.

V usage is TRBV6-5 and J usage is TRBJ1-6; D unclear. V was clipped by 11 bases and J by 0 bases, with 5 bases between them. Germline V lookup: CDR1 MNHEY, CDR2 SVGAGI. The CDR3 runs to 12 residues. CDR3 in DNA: TGTGCCGCGAGCTCCTATAATTCACCCCTCCACTTT. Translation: CAASSYNSPLHF.

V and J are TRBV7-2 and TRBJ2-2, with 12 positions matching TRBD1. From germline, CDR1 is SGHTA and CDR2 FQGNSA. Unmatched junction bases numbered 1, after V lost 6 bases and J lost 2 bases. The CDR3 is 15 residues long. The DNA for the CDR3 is TGTGCCAGCAGGGGGACAGGGGGCAACACCGGGGAGCTGTTTTTT. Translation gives CASRGTGGNTGELFF.

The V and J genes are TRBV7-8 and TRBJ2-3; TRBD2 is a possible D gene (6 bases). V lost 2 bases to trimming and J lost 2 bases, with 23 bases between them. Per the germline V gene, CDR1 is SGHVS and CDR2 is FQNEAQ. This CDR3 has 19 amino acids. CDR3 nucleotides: TGTGCCAGCAGCTTAATCTTTGGGGGTAGCGGCCTAAACACAGATACGCAGTATTTT. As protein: CASSLIFGGSGLNTDTQYF. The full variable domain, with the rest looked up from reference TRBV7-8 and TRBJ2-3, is GAGVSQSPRYKVAKRGQDVALRCDPISGHVSLFWYQQALGQGPEFLTYFQNEAQLDKSGLPSDRFFAERPEGSVSTLKIQRTQQEDSAVYLCASSLIFGGSGLNTDTQYFGPGTRLTVL.

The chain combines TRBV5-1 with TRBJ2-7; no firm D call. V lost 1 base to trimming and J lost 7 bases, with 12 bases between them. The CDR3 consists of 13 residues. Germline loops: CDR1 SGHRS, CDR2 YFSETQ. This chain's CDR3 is CASSLRPGGEQYF. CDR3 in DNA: TGCGCCAGCAGCTTGAGACCGGGTGGGGAGCAGTACTTC.

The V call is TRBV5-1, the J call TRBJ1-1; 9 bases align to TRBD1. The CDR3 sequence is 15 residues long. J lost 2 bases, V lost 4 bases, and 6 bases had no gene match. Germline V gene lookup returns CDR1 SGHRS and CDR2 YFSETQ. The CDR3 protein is CASSMGDRDNTEAFF. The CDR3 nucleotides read TGCGCCAGCAGCATGGGGGACAGGGATAACACTGAAGCTTTCTTT.

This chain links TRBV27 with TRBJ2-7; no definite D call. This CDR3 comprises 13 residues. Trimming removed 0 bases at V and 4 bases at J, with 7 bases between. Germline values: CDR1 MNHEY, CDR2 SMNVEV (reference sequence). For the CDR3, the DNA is TGTGCCAGCAGTTTATCCTACAGATACGAGCAGTACTTC. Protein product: CASSLSYRYEQYF.

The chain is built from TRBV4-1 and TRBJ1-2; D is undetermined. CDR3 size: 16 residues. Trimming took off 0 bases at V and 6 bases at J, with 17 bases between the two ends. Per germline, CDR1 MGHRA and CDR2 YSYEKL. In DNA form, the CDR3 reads TGCGCCAGCAGCCAAGATATCTGGGGAGAGCAGAATGGCTACACCTTC. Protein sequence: CASSQDIWGEQNGYTF.

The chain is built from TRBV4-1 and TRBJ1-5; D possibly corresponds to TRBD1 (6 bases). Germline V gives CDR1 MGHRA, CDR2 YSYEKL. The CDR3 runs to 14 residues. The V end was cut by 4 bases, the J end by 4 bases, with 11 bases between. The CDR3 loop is CASSPGQSNQPQHF. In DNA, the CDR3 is TGCGCCAGCAGCCCGGGACAATCAAATCAGCCCCAGCATTTT.

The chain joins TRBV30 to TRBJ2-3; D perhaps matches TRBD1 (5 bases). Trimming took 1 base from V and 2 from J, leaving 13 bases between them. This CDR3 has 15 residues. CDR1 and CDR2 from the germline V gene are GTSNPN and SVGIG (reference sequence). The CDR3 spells CAWSEQGVSTDTQYF. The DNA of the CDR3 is TGTGCCTGGAGTGAACAAGGGGTGTCCACAGATACGCAGTATTTT. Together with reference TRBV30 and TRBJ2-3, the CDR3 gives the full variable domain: SQTIHQWPATLVQPVGSPLSLECTVEGTSNPNLYWYRQAAGRGLQLLFYSVGIGQISSEVPQNLSASRPQDRQFILSSKKLLLSDSGFYLCAWSEQGVSTDTQYFGPGTRLTVL.

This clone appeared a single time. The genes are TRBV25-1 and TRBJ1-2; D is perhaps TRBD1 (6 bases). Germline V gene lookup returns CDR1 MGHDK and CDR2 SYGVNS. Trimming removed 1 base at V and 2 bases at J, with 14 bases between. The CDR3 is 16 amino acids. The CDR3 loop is CASSESIFGTNYGYTF. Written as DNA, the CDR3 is TGTGCCAGCAGTGAATCGATATTCGGGACAAACTATGGCTACACCTTC.

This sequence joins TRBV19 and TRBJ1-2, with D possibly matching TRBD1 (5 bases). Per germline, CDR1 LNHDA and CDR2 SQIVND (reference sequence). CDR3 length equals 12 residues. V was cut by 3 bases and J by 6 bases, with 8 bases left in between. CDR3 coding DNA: TGTGCCAGTAGTATGCGGGGGGATGGCTACACCTTC. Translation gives CASSMRGDGYTF.

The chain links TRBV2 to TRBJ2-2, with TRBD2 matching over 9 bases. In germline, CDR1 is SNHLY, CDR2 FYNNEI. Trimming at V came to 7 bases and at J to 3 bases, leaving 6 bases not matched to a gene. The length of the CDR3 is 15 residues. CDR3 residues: CASILAGDYTGELFF. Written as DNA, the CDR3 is TGTGCCAGCATATTAGCGGGGGATTACACCGGGGAGCTGTTTTTT.

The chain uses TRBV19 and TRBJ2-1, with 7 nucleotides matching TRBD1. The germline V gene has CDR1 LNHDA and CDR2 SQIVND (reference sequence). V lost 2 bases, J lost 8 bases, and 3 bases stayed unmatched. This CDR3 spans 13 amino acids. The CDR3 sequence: CASSIRQGDEQFF. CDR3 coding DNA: TGTGCCAGTAGTATACGACAGGGAGATGAGCAGTTCTTC.

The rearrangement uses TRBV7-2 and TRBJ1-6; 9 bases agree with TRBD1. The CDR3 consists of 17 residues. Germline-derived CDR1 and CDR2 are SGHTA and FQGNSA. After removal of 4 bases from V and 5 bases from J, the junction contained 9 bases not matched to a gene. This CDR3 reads CASSSIDRGKDNSPLHF. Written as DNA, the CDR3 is TGTGCCAGCAGCTCAATTGACAGGGGGAAAGATAATTCACCCCTCCACTTT.